The 6 T cell receptor beta chains reported below all come from one sample, sequenced in a study of blood T cell repertoires in COVID-19. Sequencing was performed with immunoSEQ multiplex PCR; in TCRdb, only in-frame clones are kept and a portion is missing. The sample lists about 430,000 clones, 70% to 90% seen once, with roughly 0.84% in the top ten. The sample was peripheral blood. The source is a man aged 18 to 35 with COVID-19, enrolled during active disease.

This chain joins TRBV7-9 and TRBJ2-3; 8 bases line up with TRBD2. The CDR3 covers 17 residues. The V segment lost 7 bases and the J segment 2 bases; nucleotides outside the gene matches: 14. Per the germline V gene, CDR1 is SEHNR and CDR2 is FQNEAQ (reference sequence). The DNA for the CDR3 is TGTGCCAGCAACCTCGACACTAGCGGTTATGACACAGATACGCAGTATTTT. Amino acids: CASNLDTSGYDTDTQYF.

CDR3 sequence: CASSQAAPRDEAYNEQFF. The CDR3 bases are TGCGCCAGCAGCCAAGCCGCCCCCCGCGACGAGGCCTACAATGAGCAGTTCTTC. This sequence joins TRBV4-1 and TRBJ2-1; the D is unclear. The V gene's germline CDR1 is MGHRA and CDR2 YSYEKL. The CDR3 spans 18 residues. V was trimmed by 1 base and J by 2 bases, leaving 18 bases between them.

The V and J genes are TRBV6-4 and TRBJ2-2; 10 bases align to TRBD2. The germline CDR1 and CDR2 sequences are MRHNA and SNTAGT. The CDR3 spans 14 residues. J was trimmed by 5 bases and V by 6 bases; bases with no gene match: 3. This CDR3 is CASSLLAGTGELFF. As DNA, the CDR3 is TGTGCCAGCAGCTTACTAGCGGGAACCGGGGAGCTGTTTTTT.

The V gene is TRBV5-4, the J gene TRBJ1-6; D is uncertain. The CDR3 covers 16 residues. Deletions cut 0 bases from V and 7 bases from J, with 14 bases between. CDR1 is SGHNT, CDR2 YYREEE, per germline (reference sequence). CDR3 region: CASSLDSGSKNSPLHF. CDR3 DNA sequence: TGTGCCAGCAGCTTGGATTCGGGAAGTAAGAATTCACCCCTCCACTTT.

This clone was recorded a few times. The chain carries TRBV4-1 and TRBJ1-6; perhaps TRBD1 as D (5 bases). From germline, CDR1 is MGHRA and CDR2 YSYEKL. The CDR3 is 15 amino acids. Trimming stripped 1 base from V and 5 bases from J, with 9 bases between. CDR3: CASSQGQYDNSPLHF. The CDR3 coding sequence is TGCGCCAGCAGCCAAGGACAGTACGATAATTCACCCCTCCACTTT.

V gene TRBV5-5 combines with J gene TRBJ2-7; tentatively, D is TRBD1 (6 bases). Trimming cost V 4 bases and J 0 bases, with 14 bases left between them. This CDR3 has 15 residues. Looked up from germline, CDR1 is SGHKS and CDR2 is YYEKEE (reference sequence). The CDR3 sequence: CASSADRIPSYEQYF. Here the CDR3 DNA reads TGTGCCAGCAGCGCCGACAGGATCCCCTCCTACGAGCAGTACTTC.